Following are 10 T cell receptor beta chains from one sample sequenced in a study of blood T cells in healthy people across ages. Sample-barcoded 5' priming and a J-beta primer mix drove a second PCR of about 6 to 12 cycles. Each CDR3 protein gets one entry after TCRdb re-called the 5' RACE reads with MiXCR. The repertoire holds 800,000 to 950,000 distinct CDR3 sequences, with about 29% as singletons. These data also formed part of another study, on T cells of mothers and their children.

The sequenced sample was blood. The origin of the receptors is a woman in her thirties or forties in good health.

On this clonotype: With a much larger clone just one base away, this may be a read error. The V gene is TRBV2, the J gene TRBJ2-7, with 7 positions matching TRBD1. V gave up 6 bases and J gave up 2 bases; unmatched junction bases: 7. The CDR3 is 14 residues long. From germline, CDR1 is SNHLY and CDR2 FYNNEI. The CDR3 spells CASRVGDSPYEQYF. The CDR3 nucleotides read TGTGCCAGCAGGGTTGGGGACAGCCCCTACGAGCAGTACTTC.

The V and J genes are TRBV29-1 and TRBJ2-7; 12 bases agree with TRBD1. V lost 7 bases to trimming and J lost 9 bases; unmatched junction nucleotides: 10. The CDR3 totals 13 residues. Germline CDR1 is SQVTM and CDR2 is ANQGSEA. CDR3 region: CSAGTGGGLGQYF. The CDR3 coding sequence is TGCAGCGCCGGGACAGGGGGCGGCCTTGGGCAGTACTTC.

This chain links TRBV7-2 with TRBJ2-3, with no clear D. The CDR3 has 15 amino acids. The germline gives CDR1 SGHTA, CDR2 FQGNSA. Trimming left V 2 bases short and J 4 bases short, with 13 bases between. The CDR3 DNA reads as TGTACCAGCAGCTTAAATGCTAGGGTCGCAGATACGCAGTATTTT. Residues: CTSSLNARVADTQYF.

The chain employs TRBV2 and TRBJ2-1, with 9 nucleotides matching TRBD2. Matching the DNA end better, TRBJ2-7 makes the J call doubtful. The CDR3 totals 13 residues. The V gene's germline CDR1 is SNHLY and CDR2 FYNNEI. For the CDR3, the DNA is TGTGCCAGCAAGACTAGCGGAGGGAATGAGCAGTACTTC. Its protein product is CASKTSGGNEQYF.

This clonotype was observed a few times. Just one base apart from a much larger clone, this may be a read error. The chain is built from TRBV9 and TRBJ2-6; the D gene is possibly TRBD1 (5 bases). There are 13 residues in the CDR3. CDR1 is SGDLS, CDR2 YYNGEE, per germline. CDR3 sequence (DNA): TGTGCCAGCAGCGTACCTGGGGCCAACGTCCCGACTTTC. This translates into CASSVPGANVPTF.

This clonotype has just one count. Germline is not matched at one junction end, which may reflect a read error. The chain carries TRBV14 and TRBJ1-1; D unresolved. The CDR3 contains 15 residues. Germline lookup yields CDR1 SGHDN and CDR2 FVKESK. CDR3 sequence reads: CASSGLRAMNAEAFF. As DNA, the CDR3 is TGTGCCAGCAGTGGCCTAAGGGCGATGAACGCTGAAGCTTTCTTT.

This clonotype occurred a few times. V and J are TRBV6-2 or TRBV6-3 and TRBJ1-5; 8 bases map to TRBD1. Trimming at V came to 1 base and at J to 0 bases, leaving 11 bases not matched to a gene. The CDR3 loop spans 19 amino acids. Looked up from germline, CDR1 is MNHEY and CDR2 is SVGEGT. The CDR3 DNA reads as TGTGCCAGCAGTTACTGGACAGGGCACCTTATGGATAGCAATCAGCCCCAGCATTTT. This translates into CASSYWTGHLMDSNQPQHF.

V gene TRBV27 combines with J gene TRBJ2-4, with D maybe TRBD2 (6 bases). CDR1 is MNHEY and CDR2 is SMNVEV in the germline V gene (reference sequence). V was clipped by 2 bases and J by 13 bases, with 21 bases between them. The CDR3 totals 15 residues. The CDR3 DNA reads as TGTGCCAGCAGTTTAGTGGCGGGGAGCTCCTACAAGCAGTACTTC. Protein sequence: CASSLVAGSSYKQYF.

This clonotype was counted a few times. V is TRBV14 and J is TRBJ2-3, with 7 nucleotides matching TRBD1. CDR1 is SGHDN, CDR2 FVKESK, per germline. The CDR3 has 14 residues. With 1 base clipped from V and 8 bases from J, the junction kept 6 bases outside the gene matches. The CDR3: CASSQVTGTFTQYF. CDR3 coding DNA: TGTGCCAGCAGCCAAGTGACAGGGACGTTTACGCAGTATTTT.

This clonotype was detected many times. This chain connects TRBV4-3 to TRBJ2-3; 8 positions agree with TRBD2. The ends lost 4 bases at V and 2 bases at J; junction bases unmatched: 8. Germline CDR1 is LGHNA and CDR2 is YSLEER. This CDR3 has 16 amino acids. CDR3 nucleotides: TGCGCCAGCAGCCGCGAGGCGGGGGGCTACACAGATACGCAGTATTTT. This translates into CASSREAGGYTDTQYF.